This note documents a single T cell receptor (beta chain) sequence. CDR1 and CDR2 from the germline V gene are KGHSH and LQKENI. V shed 4 bases and J shed 2 bases, with 14 bases lying between them. The CDR3 is 15 residues long. Documented time point: peripheral blood 6 weeks after treatment start. The source of the sample is a study of PD-L1 blockade in urothelial cancer. Study background: Of approximately 30 patients, twenty-five were males with bladder-origin urothelial cancer. T cells were recovered from blood samples at a median of approximately 150,000. The authors examined blood 3 weeks (second dose) and 6 weeks after treatment start.

Synthetic analogs of TCR templates were spiked into every PCR. Clones were sequenced by immunoSEQ multiplex PCR, and TCRdb holds only the in-frame ones, with some missing. Of about 130,000 clones listed, roughly 88% are singletons. The sample consisted of PBMCs, taken around atezolizumab (anti-PD-L1) treatment. The gene calls are TRBV18 and TRBJ2-5; weak D call: TRBD2 (7 bases). The TCR originated in a man in his fifties with urothelial cancer. CDR3 sequence reads: CASSLYREGQETQYF. For the CDR3, the DNA is TGTGCCAGCTCACTCTACAGGGAGGGGCAAGAGACCCAGTACTTC.